This T cell receptor (beta chain) was identified during a study of T cells in Graves' hyperthyroidism and ophthalmopathy (dated by TCRdb to the late 2010s). Study-wide context: Peripheral blood was collected at initial diagnosis, before any treatment. For training and testing, the approximately 92 patients in the discovery cohort were randomly divided in a 7:3 ratio. Once sampling was done, hyperthyroidism patients were given methimazole at a starting dose of 30 mg daily, whereas ophthalmopathy patients were given high-dose intravenous methylprednisolone. In addition, the study compared T-cell repertoires in thyroid tissue and in blood from six Graves' hyperthyroidism patients. An independent validation cohort of fewer than 20 hyperthyroidism patients and 17 patients who later progressed to ophthalmopathy tested prospective prediction of ophthalmopathy. The paper reports TCR Vbeta CDR3 sequencing of fewer than 150 peripheral blood samples: 40 or so ophthalmopathy, fewer than 80 hyperthyroidism and around 17 progressor patients. To identify TCR V-J signatures that set the groups apart, the researchers used a discovery cohort of 95 to 100 patients, made up of roughly 45 with Graves' ophthalmopathy and some 55 with stable Graves' hyperthyroidism. Broader findings and caveats from the paper: A model built on a 13 V-J signature distinguished ophthalmopathy from stable hyperthyroidism, reaching around 90% sensitivity and around 82% specificity in cross-validation and 80%/75% in testing. In validation, the model predicted progression to ophthalmopathy with roughly 70% sensitivity and approximately 78% specificity, a median of roughly seven months before onset. Most expanded thyroid clonotypes (frequency above 0.001) were also found in blood, which suggests that blood repertoires may mirror thyroid immune responses. Sample size was not statistically predetermined, and investigators were not blinded to group allocation.

The TCR beta CDR3 regions were amplified from the RNA transcripts. The first round of RT-PCR for the TCR CDR3 was performed with the HTBI primer set and the Qiagen OneStep RT-PCR kit. A second multiplex PCR round built the libraries, followed by size selection and purification. Paired-end sequencing of the libraries was performed with 100 bp reads on an Illumina HiSeq2000. The published analysis was carried out like this. SOAPnuke was used to process the raw data, with reads discarded if the reads contained adapters or uncalled bases, had a mean Phred below 15, or lacked an exact constant-primer or identifier match. COPE v1.2.5 was used to merge the high-quality paired reads, and each unique nucleotide sequence was defined as a clonotype. MiTCR v1.1 was used to align the clonotypes against IMGT TRBV, TRBD and TRBJ reference segments. The analysis included only V-J combinations with a frequency above 0.0001, which together covered more than 98% of the repertoires. A TCS score was defined as the ratio of F50 (clonal expansion) to E x V (chaos), with BLOSUM62-based TCRdist applied between CDR3 peptides within each V-J. Welch's t-statistics and random forest reduced 514 V-J features to 10 to 15, which were used in a naive Bayes classifier (R e1071). TCRdb reworked the public reads: Q25 trimming with fastp, MiXCR clone assembly, productive beta chains retained. Identical CDR3 proteins give one entry, which carries the most common genes and DNA. These V and J calls derive from TCRdb rather than the authors' analysis. Counted in this sample were approximately 410,000 distinct CDR3 sequences; approximately 15% of them appeared once. Clones ranked in the top ten supply roughly 4.8% of the sample.

There are 17 amino acids in the CDR3, from cysteine to phenylalanine inclusive. Only the CDR3 DNA is retained, 51 bases long and in frame from the first base. The germline V gene encodes CDR1 MNHEY and CDR2 SMNVEV (reference sequence). The germline V end is reduced by 5 bases and the J end by 0 bases; junction bases left unmatched: 6. Many counts were recorded for this clonotype. Its antigen target is currently unknown. Within one base of it there is no much larger clone, and no base qualities were kept. Stable Graves' hyperthyroidism was defined as the absence of progression to ophthalmopathy over 18 months of follow-up. Hyperthyroidism patients were aged 18 to 65 years and newly diagnosed, with disease duration of less than 2 months. The study excluded patients with uncontrolled infections, other autoimmune diseases, pregnancy or lactation. Clinical symptoms, serum thyroxine and TRAb, thyroid ultrasound, and orbital computed tomography formed the basis for the diagnoses. PBMCs were separated from under 11 ml of fresh peripheral blood using Ficoll-Paque density gradient centrifugation. Total RNA was extracted with Trizol reagent, and quality was checked on an Agilent 2100 Bioanalyzer.

The chain joins TRBV27 to TRBJ2-1; 11 central nucleotides agree with TRBD2. This sequence was found in a woman younger than 30 with Graves' hyperthyroidism. The sequencing input was blood. DNA sequence: TGTGCCAGCAGTGCGACTAGCGGGACCGACTCCTACAATGAGCAGTTCTTC. It codes for CASSATSGTDSYNEQFF.